The sequence of this TCR beta chain was determined in a study of T cells in Graves' hyperthyroidism and ophthalmopathy. The study's findings and limits: Most clonotypes that expanded in the thyroid above 0.001 also showed up in blood.

This clonotype was seen a handful of times. Its antigen is currently unknown. Diagnostic decisions used clinical symptoms, serum thyroxine and TRAb, thyroid ultrasound and orbital computed tomography. Cells are PBMCs isolated from more than 8.5 ml of fresh blood. Germline V gene data show CDR1 as LGHNA and CDR2 as YSLEER. V lost 4 bases to trimming and J lost 0 bases, with 13 bases between them. This CDR3 contains 16 residues. Amplification yielded TCR beta CDR3 regions, with RNA transcripts as the source. The primer set for the first-round RT-PCR of the TCR CDR3 was HTBI. TCRdb re-derived calls from the multiplex PCR reads in MiXCR, one entry per CDR3 protein. The sample has fewer than 650,000 distinct CDR3 sequences; 14% are singletons.

Sequenced material: blood. The V gene is TRBV4-3, the J gene TRBJ1-3; no definite D call. The TCR was taken from a young woman with Graves' ophthalmopathy. CDR3 DNA: TGCGCCAGCAGCCGAGGGAGACATTCCTCTGGAAACACCATATATTTT. Its translation is CASSRGRHSSGNTIYF.